This TCR beta chain was identified during a study of early T cells in non-severe SARS-CoV-2 infection. Across the study: Bulk RNA isolated from unsorted whole blood underwent sequencing; chains were not paired.

Individually, cDNA molecules had unique molecular identifiers attached to them. TCRdb called the 5' RACE reads again in MiXCR, with one record for every CDR3 protein. The sample holds approximately 63,000 distinct CDR3 sequences, roughly 5.7% seen once. By sample fraction, this clonotype is medium-sized. Its target is not known. Notes on the study in general: VDJdb matching, biased toward anti-spike CD8 responses, missed private and CD4 specificities.

V lost 1 base to trimming and J lost 4 bases, with 5 bases between them. CDR3 size: 13 residues. CDR1 is SGHTA and CDR2 is FQGNSA in the germline V gene. V usage is TRBV7-2 and J usage is TRBJ1-5; D remains ambiguous. The sequenced sample was whole blood, obtained at baseline. The source is an adult who was a healthcare worker with PCR-confirmed SARS-CoV-2 infection or an uninfected control (not recorded which). The CDR3 reads CASSLEQNQPQHF. The CDR3, as DNA: TGTGCCAGCAGCTTAGAACAGAATCAGCCCCAGCATTTT. The full variable domain, with the rest looked up from reference TRBV7-2 and TRBJ1-5, is GAGVSQSPSNKVTEKGKDVELRCDPISGHTALYWYRQSLGQGLEFLIYFQGNSAPDKSGLPSDRFSAERTGGSVSTLTIQRTQQEDSAVYLCASSLEQNQPQHFGDGTRLSIL.